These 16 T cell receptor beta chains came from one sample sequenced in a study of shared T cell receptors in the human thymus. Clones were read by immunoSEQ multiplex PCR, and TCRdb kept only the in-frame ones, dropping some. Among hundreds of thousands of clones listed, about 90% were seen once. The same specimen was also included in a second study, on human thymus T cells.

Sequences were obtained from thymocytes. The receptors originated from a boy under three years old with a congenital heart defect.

CDR3 in DNA: TGTGCCAGCAGCGGACCGGGACAGGGGAGATCTGGGGCCAACGTCCTGACTTTC. Protein: CASSGPGQGRSGANVLTF. V is TRBV7-2 and J is TRBJ2-6, with 10 bases aligning to TRBD1. J lost 1 base, V lost 5 bases, and 8 bases had no gene match. This CDR3 is 18 amino acids long. The germline CDR1 and CDR2 sequences are SGHTA and FQGNSA.

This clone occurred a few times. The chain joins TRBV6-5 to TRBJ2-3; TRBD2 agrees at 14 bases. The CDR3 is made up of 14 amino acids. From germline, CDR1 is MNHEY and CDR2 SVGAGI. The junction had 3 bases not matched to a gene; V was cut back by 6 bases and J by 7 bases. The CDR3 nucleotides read TGTGCCAGCAGGGGGACTAGCGGGAGCTATACGCAGTATTTT. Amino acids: CASRGTSGSYTQYF.

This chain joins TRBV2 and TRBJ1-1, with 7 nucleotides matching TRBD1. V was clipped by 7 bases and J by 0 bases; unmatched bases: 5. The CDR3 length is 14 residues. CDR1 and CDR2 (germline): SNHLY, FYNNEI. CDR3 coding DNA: TGTGCCAGCAATGACAGGGACATGAACACTGAAGCTTTCTTT. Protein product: CASNDRDMNTEAFF.

The CDR3 region has the DNA TGCGCCAGCAGCCAAGGACGCCCGCAGGGGCTAAAAGAGACCCAGTACTTC. Amino acids: CASSQGRPQGLKETQYF. The V and J genes are TRBV4-1 and TRBJ2-5; maybe TRBD1 (6 bases). There are 17 residues in the CDR3. CDR1 and CDR2 from the germline V gene are MGHRA and YSYEKL. With 1 base removed from V and 3 bases from J, the gap between germline ends came to 18 bases.

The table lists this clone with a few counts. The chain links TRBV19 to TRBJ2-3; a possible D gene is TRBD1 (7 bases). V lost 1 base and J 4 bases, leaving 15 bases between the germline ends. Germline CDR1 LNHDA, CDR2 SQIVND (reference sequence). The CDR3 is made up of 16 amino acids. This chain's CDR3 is CASSIVEGARSDTQYF. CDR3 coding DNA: TGTGCCAGTAGTATAGTGGAGGGGGCTAGGTCAGATACGCAGTATTTT.

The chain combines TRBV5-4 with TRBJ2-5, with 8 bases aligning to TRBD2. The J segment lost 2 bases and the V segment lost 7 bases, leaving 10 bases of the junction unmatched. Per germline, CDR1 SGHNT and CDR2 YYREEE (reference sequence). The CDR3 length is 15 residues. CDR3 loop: CASASSGGTQETQYF. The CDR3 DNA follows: TGTGCCAGCGCCTCCAGCGGGGGCACTCAAGAGACCCAGTACTTC.

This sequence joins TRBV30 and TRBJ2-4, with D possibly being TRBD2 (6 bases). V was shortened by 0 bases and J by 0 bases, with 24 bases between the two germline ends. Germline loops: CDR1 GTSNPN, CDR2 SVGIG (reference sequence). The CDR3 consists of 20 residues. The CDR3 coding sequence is TGTGCCTGGAGTGTACGCTCCGGACTACTCAGAGGCATAGCCAAAAACATTCAGTACTTC. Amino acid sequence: CAWSVRSGLLRGIAKNIQYF.

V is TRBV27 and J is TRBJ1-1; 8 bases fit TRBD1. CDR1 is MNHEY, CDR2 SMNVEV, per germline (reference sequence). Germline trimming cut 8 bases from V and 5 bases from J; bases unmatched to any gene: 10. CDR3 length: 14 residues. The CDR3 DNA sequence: TGTGCCAGCCGGCGGACAGGGTTAGAGACTGAAGCTTTCTTT. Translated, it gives CASRRTGLETEAFF.

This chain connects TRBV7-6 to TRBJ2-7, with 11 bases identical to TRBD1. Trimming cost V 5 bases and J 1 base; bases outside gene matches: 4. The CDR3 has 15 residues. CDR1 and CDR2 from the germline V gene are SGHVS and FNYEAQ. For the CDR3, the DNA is TGTGCCAGCAGCCACCGGGACAGGGGGTCCTACGAGCAGTACTTC. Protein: CASSHRDRGSYEQYF.

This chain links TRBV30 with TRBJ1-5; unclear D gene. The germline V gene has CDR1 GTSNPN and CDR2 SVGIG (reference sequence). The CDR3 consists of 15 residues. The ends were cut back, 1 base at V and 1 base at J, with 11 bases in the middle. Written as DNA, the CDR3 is TGTGCCTGGAGTGCCCCGAGCAGGAGCAATCAGCCCCAGCATTTT. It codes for CAWSAPSRSNQPQHF.

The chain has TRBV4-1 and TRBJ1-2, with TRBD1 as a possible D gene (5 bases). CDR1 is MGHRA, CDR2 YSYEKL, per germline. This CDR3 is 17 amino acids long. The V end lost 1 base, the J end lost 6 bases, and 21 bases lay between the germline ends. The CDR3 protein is CASSQVPTPTSTDGYTF. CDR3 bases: TGCGCCAGCAGCCAAGTCCCCACACCAACTTCGACAGATGGCTACACCTTC.

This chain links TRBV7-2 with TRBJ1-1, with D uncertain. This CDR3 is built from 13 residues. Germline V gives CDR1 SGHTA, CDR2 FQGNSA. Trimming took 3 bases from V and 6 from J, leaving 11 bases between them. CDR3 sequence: CASSFARSPEAFF. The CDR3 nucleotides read TGTGCCAGCAGCTTCGCTCGGAGCCCTGAAGCTTTCTTT.

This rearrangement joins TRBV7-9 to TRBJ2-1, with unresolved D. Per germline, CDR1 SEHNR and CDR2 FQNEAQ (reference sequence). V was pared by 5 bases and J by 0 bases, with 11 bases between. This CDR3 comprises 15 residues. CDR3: CASSLRRSSYNEQFF. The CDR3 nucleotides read TGTGCCAGCAGCCTCCGGCGGAGCTCCTACAATGAGCAGTTCTTC.

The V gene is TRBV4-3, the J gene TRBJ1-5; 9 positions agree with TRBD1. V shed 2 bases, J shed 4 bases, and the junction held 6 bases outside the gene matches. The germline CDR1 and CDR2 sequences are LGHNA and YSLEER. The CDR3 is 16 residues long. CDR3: CASSQNRDRENQPQHF. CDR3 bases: TGCGCCAGCAGCCAAAATCGGGACAGGGAAAATCAGCCCCAGCATTTT.

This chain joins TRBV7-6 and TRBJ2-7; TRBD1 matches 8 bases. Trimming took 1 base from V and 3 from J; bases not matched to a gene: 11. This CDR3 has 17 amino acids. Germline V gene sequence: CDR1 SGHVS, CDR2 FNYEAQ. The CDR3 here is CASSLVPPGTGNYEQYF. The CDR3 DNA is TGTGCCAGCAGCTTAGTACCCCCGGGGACAGGTAACTACGAGCAGTACTTC. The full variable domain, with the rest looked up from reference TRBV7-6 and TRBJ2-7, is GAGVSQSPRYKVTKRGQDVALRCDPISGHVSLYWYRQALGQGPEFLTYFNYEAQQDKSGLPNDRFSAERPEGSISTLTIQRTEQRDSAMYRCASSLVPPGTGNYEQYFGPGTRLTVT.

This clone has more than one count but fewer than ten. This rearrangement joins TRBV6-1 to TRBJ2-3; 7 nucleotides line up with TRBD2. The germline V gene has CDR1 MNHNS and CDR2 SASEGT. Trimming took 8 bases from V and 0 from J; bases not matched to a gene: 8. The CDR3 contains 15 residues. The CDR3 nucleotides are TGTGCCAGCGGCTCGAGCGGGGAAAGCACAGATACGCAGTATTTT. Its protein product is CASGSSGESTDTQYF.